These T cell receptor beta chains were read from a single sample in a study of T cells in Graves' hyperthyroidism and ophthalmopathy. In TCRdb, the multiplex PCR reads were re-called with MiXCR into one record per CDR3 protein. The sample holds over 400,000 distinct CDR3 sequences, roughly 14% seen once. The sample was blood. Receptor source: a man younger than 35 with Graves' ophthalmopathy. CDR3s leave out the opening cysteine and the closing phenylalanine or tryptophan. The D gene is left open where the match is weak.

V gene	D gene	J gene	CDR3 protein
TRBV18	NA	TRBJ2-1	ASSPSRTYNEQF
TRBV18	NA	TRBJ2-7	ASSGGTLYEQY
TRBV3-1	TRBD1	TRBJ2-1	ASSQGTGEPYNEQF
TRBV20-1	NA	TRBJ2-1	SAREDGSYNEQF
TRBV11-2	NA	TRBJ1-2	ASSGQGNYGYT
TRBV7-9	NA	TRBJ2-2	ASRPRSGNTGELF
TRBV7-3	TRBD1	TRBJ2-6	ASSPRGPTGANVLT
TRBV27	TRBD1	TRBJ1-4	ASSLIPRDSNEKLF
TRBV7-9	NA	TRBJ1-1	ASSLELSSTEAF
TRBV14	NA	TRBJ2-7	ASSQVQGGADEQY
TRBV11-2	NA	TRBJ2-7	ASSVPVDPNEYEQY
TRBV27	NA	TRBJ1-2	ASSLFIGNGYT
TRBV6-1	NA	TRBJ2-7	ASRTTTGTYEQY
TRBV6-2/TRBV6-3	NA	TRBJ2-2	ASRLFGGGRLTGELF
TRBV5-6	TRBD1	TRBJ2-1	ASSPGTGVFSYNEQF
TRBV9	NA	TRBJ2-3	ASSVAIGTISTDTQY
TRBV15	NA	TRBJ1-4	ATSRVSEKLF
TRBV6-2/TRBV6-3	NA	TRBJ2-1	ASRTGTPYNEQF
TRBV19	NA	TRBJ2-5	ASSIGGILGSETQY
TRBV30	TRBD1	TRBJ2-7	AWSGGPDRAYEQY
TRBV29-1	TRBD2	TRBJ2-7	SADRCGSHEQY
TRBV19	NA	TRBJ2-7	ASSITGISYEQY
TRBV28	TRBD1	TRBJ2-2	ASSGTENTGELF
TRBV11-2	TRBD2	TRBJ2-1	ASSLGRGLAGGRKYNEQF
TRBV4-1	NA	TRBJ2-5	AVRGVGETQY
TRBV13	NA	TRBJ1-2	ASSLRDGFNYGYT
TRBV20-1	TRBD2	TRBJ2-3	SAGAEAGEADTQY
TRBV4-2	NA	TRBJ1-2	ASSPRTESVGDGYT
TRBV27	TRBD1	TRBJ1-6	ASSRGTGGAYSPLH
TRBV5-5	TRBD2	TRBJ2-5	ASSLPGLAEIETQY
TRBV7-9	NA	TRBJ1-2	ASSSTTLPVDYGYT
TRBV7-2	NA	TRBJ1-2	ASSLEAGPYGYT
TRBV30	NA	TRBJ2-4	AWSVRGTKNIQY
TRBV6-1	NA	TRBJ2-3	ASSEAGDTQY
TRBV28	TRBD1	TRBJ1-1	ASSPYRGHTEAF
TRBV12-3/TRBV12-4	TRBD2	TRBJ2-3	ASSSRGRLAGGRDTQY
TRBV5-8	TRBD1	TRBJ2-3	ASSLMTGDTDTQY
TRBV19	NA	TRBJ2-1	ASSIARYEQF
TRBV5-1	TRBD1	TRBJ1-2	ASSELTGTNYGYT
TRBV6-6	TRBD2	TRBJ2-7	ASSYSPSGEQY
TRBV5-1	NA	TRBJ1-6	ASSFGTDGPLH